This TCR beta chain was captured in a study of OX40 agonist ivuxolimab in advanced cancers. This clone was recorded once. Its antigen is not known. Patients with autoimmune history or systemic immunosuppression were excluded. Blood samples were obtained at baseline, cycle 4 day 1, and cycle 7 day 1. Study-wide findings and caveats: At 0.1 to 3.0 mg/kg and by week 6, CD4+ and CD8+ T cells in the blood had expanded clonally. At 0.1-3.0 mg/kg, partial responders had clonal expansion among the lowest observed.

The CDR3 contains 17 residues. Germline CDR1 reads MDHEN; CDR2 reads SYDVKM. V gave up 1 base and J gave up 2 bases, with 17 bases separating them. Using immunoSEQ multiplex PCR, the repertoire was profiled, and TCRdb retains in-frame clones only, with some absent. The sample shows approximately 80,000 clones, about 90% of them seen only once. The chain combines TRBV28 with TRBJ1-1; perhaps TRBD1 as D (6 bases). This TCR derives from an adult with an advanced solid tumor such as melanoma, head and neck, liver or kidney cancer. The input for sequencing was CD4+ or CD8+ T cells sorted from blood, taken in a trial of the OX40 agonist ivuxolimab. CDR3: CASSLFTGTRLNTEAFF. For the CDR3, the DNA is TGTGCCAGCAGTTTATTTACAGGGACCCGCCTTAACACTGAAGCTTTCTTT. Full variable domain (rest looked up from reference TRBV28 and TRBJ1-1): DVKVTQSSRYLVKRTGEKVFLECVQDMDHENMFWYRQDPGLGLRLIYFSYDVKMKEKGDIPEGYSVSREKKERFSLILESASTNQTSMYLCASSLFTGTRLNTEAFFGQGTRLTVV.